What follows describes a single T cell receptor beta chain. The entry originates in a study of CD8+ T cells in alopecia areata. Trimming cost V 3 bases and J 4 bases, with 5 bases left between them. Germline V gene lookup returns CDR1 PRHDT and CDR2 FYEKMQ (reference sequence). The CDR3 spans 12 residues. Sequencing relied on a cDNA template that was reverse transcribed from extracted RNA. TCRdb's table, derived via immunoSEQ multiplex PCR, lists solely in-frame clones and lacks some. The repertoire includes 150,000 or so clones, around 86% of them detected once, and more than 13% sits in the top ten.

The gene calls are TRBV13 and TRBJ2-3; D ambiguous. Sequencing was performed on CD8+ T cells sorted from blood, taken at week 0. The receptor was isolated from a human donor with alopecia areata. The CDR3 DNA reads TGTGCCAGCAGCTTCAACTCAGATACGCAGTATTTT. Residues: CASSFNSDTQYF.